This entry is about one TCR beta chain. This specimen comes from a study of T-cell memory formation after mild COVID-19. TCRalpha and TCRbeta libraries used 5'RACE with constant-segment primers and UMIs. TCRdb fed the 5' RACE reads into MiXCR, producing one record per CDR3 protein. Among 250,000 to 300,000 distinct CDR3 sequences listed, about a sixth were seen once. The V end was cut by 0 bases, the J end by 6 bases, with 12 bases between. The CDR3 runs 15 residues. CDR1 is SGHRS and CDR2 is YFSETQ in the germline V gene. This chain joins TRBV5-1 and TRBJ2-2; perhaps TRBD1 as D (6 bases). The receptor was derived from a man aged 18-30 years who had mild COVID-19 (a few samples of this study predate the infection). Cell type and time point are not known. The sample taken for sequencing was PBMCs or a T cell subset sorted from them (not recorded which). The CDR3: CASSLATGRPGELFF. The CDR3 DNA is TGCGCCAGCAGCTTGGCCACAGGGCGGCCCGGGGAGCTGTTTTTT.